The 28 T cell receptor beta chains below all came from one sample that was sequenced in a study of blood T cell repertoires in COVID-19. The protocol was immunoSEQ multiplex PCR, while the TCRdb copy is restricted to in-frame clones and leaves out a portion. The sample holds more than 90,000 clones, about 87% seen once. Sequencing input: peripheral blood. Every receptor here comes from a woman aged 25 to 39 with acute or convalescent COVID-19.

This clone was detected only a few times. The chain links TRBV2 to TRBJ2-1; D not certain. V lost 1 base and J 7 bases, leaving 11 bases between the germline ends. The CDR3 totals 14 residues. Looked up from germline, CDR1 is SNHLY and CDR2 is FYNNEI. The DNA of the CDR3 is TGTGCCAGCAGTGAAGTTGGAGCTAGGAATGAGCAGTTCTTC. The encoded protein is CASSEVGARNEQFF.

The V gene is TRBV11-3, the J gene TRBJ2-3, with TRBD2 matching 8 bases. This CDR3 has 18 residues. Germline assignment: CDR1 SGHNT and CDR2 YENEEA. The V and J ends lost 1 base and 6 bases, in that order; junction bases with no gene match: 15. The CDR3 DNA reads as TGTGCCAGCAGCTTAGGGGAGGACCCAGCGGGGGCCCCGGATACGCAGTATTTT. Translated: CASSLGEDPAGAPDTQYF.

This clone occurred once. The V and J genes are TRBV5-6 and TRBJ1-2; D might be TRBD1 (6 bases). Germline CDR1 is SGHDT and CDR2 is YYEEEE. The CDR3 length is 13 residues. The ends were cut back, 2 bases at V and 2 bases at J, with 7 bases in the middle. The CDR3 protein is CASSFGQNYGYTF. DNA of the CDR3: TGTGCCAGCAGCTTTGGACAGAACTATGGCTACACCTTC.

Written as DNA, the CDR3 is TGTGCCAGCAGTTATCAGGGGGCCGACCAGCCCCAGCATTTT. As protein: CASSYQGADQPQHF. The chain links TRBV7-9 to TRBJ1-5; 8 bases agree with TRBD1. V was pared by 6 bases and J by 7 bases, with 8 bases of the junction left unmatched. The CDR3 length is 14 residues. In germline, CDR1 is SEHNR, CDR2 FQNEAQ (reference sequence).

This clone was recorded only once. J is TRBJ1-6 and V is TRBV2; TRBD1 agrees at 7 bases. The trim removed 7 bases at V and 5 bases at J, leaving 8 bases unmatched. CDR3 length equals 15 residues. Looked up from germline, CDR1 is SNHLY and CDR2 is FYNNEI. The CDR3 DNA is TGTGCCAGCATCCTGGGACAGCGGGATAATTCACCCCTCCACTTT. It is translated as CASILGQRDNSPLHF.

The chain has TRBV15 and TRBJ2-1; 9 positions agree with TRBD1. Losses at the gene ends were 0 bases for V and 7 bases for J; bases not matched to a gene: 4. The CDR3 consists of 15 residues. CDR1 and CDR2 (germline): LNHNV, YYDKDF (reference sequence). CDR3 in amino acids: CATSRDLQGANEQFF. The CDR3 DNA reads TGTGCCACCAGCAGAGACCTACAGGGGGCGAATGAGCAGTTCTTC.

CDR3 residues: CASSQTGALNEQFF. In DNA, the CDR3 is TGTGCCAGCAGTCAGACAGGGGCCTTGAATGAGCAGTTCTTC. The rearrangement links TRBV6-5 to TRBJ2-1; TRBD1 matches 8 bases. J gave up 7 bases and V 5 bases, and 7 bases lay outside the gene matches. Germline values: CDR1 MNHEY, CDR2 SVGAGI. The length of the CDR3 is 14 residues.

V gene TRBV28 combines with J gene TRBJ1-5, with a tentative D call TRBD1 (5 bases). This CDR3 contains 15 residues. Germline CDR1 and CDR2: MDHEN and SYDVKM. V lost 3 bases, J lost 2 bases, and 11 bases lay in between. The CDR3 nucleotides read TGTGCCAGCAGTTTGTCAGGGTCGGGCAATCAGCCCCAGCATTTT. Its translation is CASSLSGSGNQPQHF.

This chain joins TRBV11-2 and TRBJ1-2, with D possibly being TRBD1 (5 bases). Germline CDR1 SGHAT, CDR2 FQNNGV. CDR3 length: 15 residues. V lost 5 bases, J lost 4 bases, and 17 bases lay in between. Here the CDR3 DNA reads TGTGCCAGCAGCCCCCCGGGGGAAAGGAGCTATGGCTACACCTTC. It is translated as CASSPPGERSYGYTF.

CDR3 sequence (DNA): TGTGCCAGCAGCTTAATTCATACTGGGAACACCGGGGAGCTGTTTTTT. Amino acids: CASSLIHTGNTGELFF. The rearrangement links TRBV7-3 to TRBJ2-2; no definite D call. The CDR3 spans 16 residues. The V end was cut by 1 base, the J end by 1 base, with 10 bases between. Germline-derived CDR1 and CDR2 are SGHTA and FQGTGA.

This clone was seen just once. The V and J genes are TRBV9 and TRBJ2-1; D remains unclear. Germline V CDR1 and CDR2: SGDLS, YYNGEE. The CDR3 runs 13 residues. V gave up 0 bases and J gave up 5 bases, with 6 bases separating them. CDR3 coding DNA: TGTGCCAGCAGCGTAGTAATAGACAATGAGCAGTTCTTC. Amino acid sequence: CASSVVIDNEQFF.

The CDR3 sequence: CASSLEGRGAYEQYF. The CDR3 region has the DNA TGTGCCAGCAGCTTAGAGGGCAGGGGGGCCTACGAGCAGTACTTC. This chain links TRBV11-2 with TRBJ2-7, with a possible D match to TRBD1 (7 bases). The CDR3 consists of 15 residues. Deletions cut 0 bases from V and 2 bases from J, with 11 bases between. Germline lookup yields CDR1 SGHAT and CDR2 FQNNGV.

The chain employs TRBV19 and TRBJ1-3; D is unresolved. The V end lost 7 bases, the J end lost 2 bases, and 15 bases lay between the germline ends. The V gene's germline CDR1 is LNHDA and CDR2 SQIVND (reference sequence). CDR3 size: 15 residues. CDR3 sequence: CASTSIYPPGNTIYF. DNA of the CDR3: TGTGCCAGTACGTCCATCTACCCTCCTGGAAACACCATATATTTT.

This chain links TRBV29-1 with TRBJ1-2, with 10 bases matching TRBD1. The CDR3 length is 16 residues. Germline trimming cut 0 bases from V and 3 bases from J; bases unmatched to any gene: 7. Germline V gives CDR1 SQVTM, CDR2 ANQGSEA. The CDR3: CSVEDPGQGVYYGYTF. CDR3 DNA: TGCAGCGTTGAAGATCCTGGACAGGGGGTATACTATGGCTACACCTTC. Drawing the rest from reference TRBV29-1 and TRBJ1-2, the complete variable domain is SAVISQKPSRDICQRGTSLTIQCQVDSQVTMMFWYRQQPGQSLTLIATANQGSEATYESGFVIDKFPISRPNLTFSTLTVSNMSPEDSSIYLCSVEDPGQGVYYGYTFGSGTRLTVV.

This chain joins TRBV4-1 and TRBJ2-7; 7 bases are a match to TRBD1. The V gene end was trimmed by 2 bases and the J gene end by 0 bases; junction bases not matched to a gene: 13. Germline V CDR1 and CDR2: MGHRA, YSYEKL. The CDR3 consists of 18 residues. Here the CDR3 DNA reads TGCGCCAGCAGCCAATATATATTGACAGGGATCACCTCCTACGAGCAGTACTTC. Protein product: CASSQYILTGITSYEQYF.

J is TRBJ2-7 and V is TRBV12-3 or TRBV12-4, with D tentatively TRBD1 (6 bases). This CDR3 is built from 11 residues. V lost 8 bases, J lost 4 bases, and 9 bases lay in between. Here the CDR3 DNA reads TGTGCCAGCGGCAGGGGATACGAGCAGTACTTC. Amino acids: CASGRGYEQYF.

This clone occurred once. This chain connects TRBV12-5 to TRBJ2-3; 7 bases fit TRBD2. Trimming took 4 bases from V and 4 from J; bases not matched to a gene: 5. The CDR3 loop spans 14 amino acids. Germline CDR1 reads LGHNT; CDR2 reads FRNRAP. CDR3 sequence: CASGSGLVPDTQYF. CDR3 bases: TGTGCTAGTGGTTCCGGACTAGTACCAGATACGCAGTATTTT.

The CDR3 loop is CATSRRGGAEKLFF. CDR3 DNA sequence: TGTGCCACCAGCAGGAGGGGGGGAGCGGAAAAACTGTTTTTT. The chain has TRBV15 and TRBJ1-4, with D possibly TRBD1 on 6 matching bases. V was shortened by 3 bases and J by 8 bases, with 13 bases between the two germline ends. CDR1 and CDR2 from the germline V gene are LNHNV and YYDKDF (reference sequence). This CDR3 is built from 14 residues.

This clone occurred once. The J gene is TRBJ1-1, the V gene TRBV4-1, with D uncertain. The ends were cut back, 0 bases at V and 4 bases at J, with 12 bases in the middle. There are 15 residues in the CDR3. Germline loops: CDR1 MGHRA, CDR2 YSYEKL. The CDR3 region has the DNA TGCGCCAGCAGCCAAGAGGGGAGGGCCGGCACTGAAGCTTTCTTT. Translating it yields CASSQEGRAGTEAFF.

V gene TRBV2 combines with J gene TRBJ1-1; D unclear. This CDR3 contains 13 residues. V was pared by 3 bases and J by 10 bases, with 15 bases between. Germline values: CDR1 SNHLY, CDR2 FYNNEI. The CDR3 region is CASSDFDPAGAFF. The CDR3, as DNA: TGTGCCAGCAGTGACTTCGACCCGGCGGGAGCTTTCTTT.

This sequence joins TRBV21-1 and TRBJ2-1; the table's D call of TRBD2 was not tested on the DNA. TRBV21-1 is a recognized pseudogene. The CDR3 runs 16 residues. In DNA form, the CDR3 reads TGTGCCAGCAGCAAAATCAGGAAGGGGAGGGGCAATGAGCAGTTCTTC. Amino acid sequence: CASSKIRKGRGNEQFF.

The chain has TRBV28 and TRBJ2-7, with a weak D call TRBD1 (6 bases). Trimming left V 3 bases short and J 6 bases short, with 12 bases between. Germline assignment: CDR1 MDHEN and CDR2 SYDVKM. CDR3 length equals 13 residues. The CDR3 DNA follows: TGTGCCAGCAGTTTGTTCAGGGGCTCCGAGCAGTACTTC. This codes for CASSLFRGSEQYF.

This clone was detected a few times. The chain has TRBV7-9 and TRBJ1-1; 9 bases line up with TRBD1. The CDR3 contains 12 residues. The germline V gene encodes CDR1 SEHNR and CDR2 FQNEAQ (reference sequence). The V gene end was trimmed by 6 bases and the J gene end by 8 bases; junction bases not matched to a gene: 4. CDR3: CASSPDRGEAFF. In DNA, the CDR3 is TGTGCCAGCAGTCCGGACAGGGGAGAAGCTTTCTTT.

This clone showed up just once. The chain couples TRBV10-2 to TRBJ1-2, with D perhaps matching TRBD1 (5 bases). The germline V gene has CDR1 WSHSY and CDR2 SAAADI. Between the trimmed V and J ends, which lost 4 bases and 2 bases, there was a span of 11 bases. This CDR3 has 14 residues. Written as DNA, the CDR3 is TGCGCCAGCAGTGCCGCGGCAGGGAACTATGGCTACACCTTC. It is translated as CASSAAAGNYGYTF.

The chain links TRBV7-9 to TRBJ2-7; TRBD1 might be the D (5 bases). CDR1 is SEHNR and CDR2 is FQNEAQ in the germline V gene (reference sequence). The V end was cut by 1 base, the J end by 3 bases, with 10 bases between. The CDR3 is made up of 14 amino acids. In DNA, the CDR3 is TGTGCCAGCAGCTTAGGGACGGACAACTACGAGCAGTACTTC. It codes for CASSLGTDNYEQYF.

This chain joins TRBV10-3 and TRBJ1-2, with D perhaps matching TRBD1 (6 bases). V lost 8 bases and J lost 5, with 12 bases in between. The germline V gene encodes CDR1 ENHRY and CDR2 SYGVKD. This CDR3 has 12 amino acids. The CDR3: CAISSGEYGYTF. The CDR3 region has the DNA TGTGCCATCTCTTCAGGGGAGTATGGCTACACCTTC.

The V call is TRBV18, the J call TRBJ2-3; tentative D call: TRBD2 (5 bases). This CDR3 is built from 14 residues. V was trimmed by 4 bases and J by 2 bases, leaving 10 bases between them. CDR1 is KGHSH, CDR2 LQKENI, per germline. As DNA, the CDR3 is TGTGCCAGCTCACAGCGGCTTGCCACAGATACGCAGTATTTT. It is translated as CASSQRLATDTQYF.

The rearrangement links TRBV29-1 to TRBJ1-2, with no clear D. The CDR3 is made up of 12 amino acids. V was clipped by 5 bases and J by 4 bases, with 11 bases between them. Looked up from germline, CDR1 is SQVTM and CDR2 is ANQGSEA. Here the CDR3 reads CSVSWATYGYTF. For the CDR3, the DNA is TGCAGCGTTTCTTGGGCAACCTATGGCTACACCTTC.